This T cell receptor (beta chain) was captured by sequencing in a study of human T cells and chemical hapten exposure. Study-level background: The sensitizing agent was 2% DPC, placed on 2 cm by 2 cm of upper inner arm skin.

Whole-study results and caveats: Large CDR3 similarity clusters arose significantly more often from expanded TCRs than from controls.

As the library was built, unique molecular identifiers were attached to individual cDNA molecules. TCRdb independently ran MiXCR on the RACE reads; one entry per CDR3 protein. The sample carries around 120,000 distinct CDR3 sequences, roughly 14% recorded once. With respect to this clonotype: The antigen is unknown. The junction departs from germline at one end; a sequencing error may be responsible.

Indicated time point: pre-sensitization, week 0. Treatment reported: therapeutic diphenylcyclopropenone sensitization with weekly scalp DPC. Sequencing used whole blood, obtained in connection with sensitization to the hapten diphenylcyclopropenone (DPC). This clonotype was obtained from a woman aged 18-30 years with alopecia areata. Some clones in this sample may be carry-over from other donors' samples.

CDR3 in DNA: TGTGCCAGCAGCTTAGGGGCCTACGAGCAGAACTTC. Its protein product is CASSLGAYEQNF. The rearrangement uses TRBV7-9 and TRBJ2-7; unclear D gene. CDR1 is SEHNR and CDR2 is FQNEAQ in the germline V gene (reference sequence). This CDR3 contains 12 residues.